This T cell receptor (beta chain) was sequenced for a study of T cells after yellow fever vaccination. TCRdb used MiXCR to reprocess the 5' RACE reads, holding one entry per CDR3 protein. There are 550,000 to 750,000 distinct CDR3 sequences in the sample; approximately 15% occur only once, and 11% to 15% lies in the top ten. The V gene lost 0 bases and the J gene lost 5 bases, with 18 bases spanning the gap. The germline CDR1 and CDR2 sequences are SGHRS and YFSETQ. CDR3 size: 16 residues. Study-level results: Across the CD4 and CD8 compartments, a small share of clonotypes was present in both. A large majority of primary-vaccination clones showed up again after the booster (approximately 95% CD4, around 85% CD8).

Notes on this clonotype: The antigen is not known.

The source material was PBMCs, sampled on the day of the yellow fever booster vaccination. The V gene is TRBV5-1, the J gene TRBJ2-7; D assignment may be TRBD1 or TRBD2 (5 bases each). This TCR was sampled from a man younger than 40 who received the YFV17D yellow fever vaccine. For the CDR3, the DNA is TGCGCCAGCAGCTTGGCCGGTTTAGGGACCGGAGACGAGCAGTACTTC. This gives the protein CASSLAGLGTGDEQYF. Full variable domain (outside the CDR3, taken from reference TRBV5-1 and TRBJ2-7): KAGVTQTPRYLIKTRGQQVTLSCSPISGHRSVSWYQQTPGQGLQFLFEYFSETQRNKGNFPGRFSGRQFSNSRSEMNVSTLELGDSALYLCASSLAGLGTGDEQYFGPGTRLTVT.